These T cell receptor beta chains were read from a single sample in a study of blood T cell repertoires in COVID-19. Repertoires were generated with immunoSEQ multiplex PCR, while TCRdb's copy carries only in-frame clones and drops some. The repertoire holds tens of thousands of clones, with roughly 88% as singletons. The sequenced material came from peripheral blood. Source of these receptors: a woman between 55 and 75 years old with acute or convalescent COVID-19. Both conserved end residues are part of each CDR3. The D gene is left open where the match is weak. A clone size is listed for some rows: how often the clone was seen (once, few, many), or a class if it is expanded.

D | size | J | V | DNA | CDR3
NA | NA | TRBJ2-3 | TRBV10-2 | TGCGCCAGCAGCCCCTTGGACAATACGCAGTATTTT | CASSPLDNTQYF
NA | NA | TRBJ2-5 | TRBV13 | TGTGCCAGCAGCCTCCAAGAGACCCAGTACTTC | CASSLQETQYF
NA | NA | TRBJ2-2 | TRBV15 | TGTGCCACCAGCAGAGATCAGGGGCTCGGCACCGGGGAGCTGTTTTTT | CATSRDQGLGTGELFF
TRBD1 | NA | TRBJ2-2 | TRBV19 | TGTGCCAGTAGTCCGTGGGGGACAGGATCCCACACCGGGGAGCTGTTTTTT | CASSPWGTGSHTGELFF
TRBD1 | NA | TRBJ2-2 | TRBV5-6 | TGTGCCAGCAGCTTAAGGGGGCTAAGCACCGGGGAGCTGTTTTTT | CASSLRGLSTGELFF
TRBD1 | NA | TRBJ2-1 | TRBV19 | TGTGCCAGTAGTGCCCCGGACAGGGAGGCGGCCAGAAGCTCCTACAATGAGCAGTTCTTC | CASSAPDREAARSSYNEQFF
NA | NA | TRBJ1-2 | TRBV3-1/TRBV3-2 | TGTGCCAGCAGCCCCAGCGAGGCTAACTATGGCTACACCTTC | CASSPSEANYGYTF
TRBD1 | NA | TRBJ1-2 | TRBV12-3/TRBV12-4 | TGTGCCAGCAGTTTTAATAGGGGGCTTGGCTACACCTTC | CASSFNRGLGYTF
TRBD1 | NA | TRBJ2-5 | TRBV5-1 | TGCGCCAGCAGCTTGGGCCCAGGGGGTGAGACCCAGTACTTC | CASSLGPGGETQYF
TRBD2 | NA | TRBJ2-3 | TRBV5-1 | TGCGCCAGCAGGAAAATAGCGGGGGAGGATACGCAGTATTTT | CASRKIAGEDTQYF
NA | NA | TRBJ2-2 | TRBV19 | TGTGCCAGTAGTGCGGACTGGGGGGACACCGGGGAGCTGTTTTTT | CASSADWGDTGELFF
TRBD1 | NA | TRBJ1-1 | TRBV5-6 | TGTGCCAGCAGCTTGGTGGACAGGGTAAACACTGAAGCTTTCTTT | CASSLVDRVNTEAFF
TRBD2 | NA | TRBJ2-1 | TRBV12-3/TRBV12-4 | TGTGCCAGCAACGGACTAGCCGACAATGAGCAGTTCTTC | CASNGLADNEQFF
TRBD2 | NA | TRBJ2-3 | TRBV19 | TGTGCCAGTAGTAGTAGCGGGTCTAGCACAGATACGCAGTATTTT | CASSSSGSSTDTQYF
TRBD1 | NA | TRBJ1-6 | TRBV6-1 | TGTGCCAGCAGTGTAACCGGGACAGGGATTTCCTCCTATAATTCACCCCTCCACTTT | CASSVTGTGISSYNSPLHF
NA | NA | TRBJ1-2 | TRBV2 | TGTGCCAGCAGTGAAGTGGTAGTCTCCTATGGCTACACCTTC | CASSEVVVSYGYTF
TRBD1 | NA | TRBJ2-3 | TRBV29-1 | TGCAGCGTTGGGGGACAGTCTCCGGGGACGCAGTATTTT | CSVGGQSPGTQYF
TRBD1 | NA | TRBJ2-1 | TRBV5-1 | TGCGCCAGCAGCTTAATGGGACAGGGATCATACAATGAGCAGTTCTTC | CASSLMGQGSYNEQFF
NA | NA | TRBJ1-2 | TRBV6-5 | TGTGCCAGCAGCCTCACAGGCCCCCATAACTATGGCTACACCTTC | CASSLTGPHNYGYTF
NA | few | TRBJ1-2 | TRBV30 | TGTGCCTGGAGCGCCGGGGGTTGGGCGGCAAGCTACACCTTC | CAWSAGGWAASYTF
NA | NA | TRBJ1-6 | TRBV19 | TGTGCCAGCCATACAGGGACCTATAATTCACCCCTCCACTTT | CASHTGTYNSPLHF
TRBD2 | NA | TRBJ2-1 | TRBV7-8 | TGTGCCAGCAGCCTCGCTAGCGGGAGGTACAATGAGCAGTTCTTC | CASSLASGRYNEQFF
NA | NA | TRBJ1-6 | TRBV6-2/TRBV6-3 | TGTGCCAGCAGTTACTCGGACTCAGATTCACCCCTCCACTTT | CASSYSDSDSPLHF
NA | NA | TRBJ1-1 | TRBV18 | TGTGCCAGCTCACCACTGGCAATGAACACTGAAGCTTTCTTT | CASSPLAMNTEAFF
TRBD1 | NA | TRBJ1-5 | TRBV7-2 | TGTGCCAGCAGCTCGACAGGGAACGATCAGCCCCAGCATTTT | CASSSTGNDQPQHF
TRBD1 | once | TRBJ1-5 | TRBV11-2 | TGTGCCAGCAGCTTGGGACAGGGCCCCAATCAGCCCCAGCATTTT | CASSLGQGPNQPQHF
TRBD2 | NA | TRBJ2-5 | TRBV27 | TGTGCCAGCAGTTCCGGACTAGCGGGAGAGACCCAGTACTTC | CASSSGLAGETQYF
NA | NA | TRBJ2-1 | TRBV4-3 | TGCGCCAGCAGCCAAGTTCCGGAGTTCAATGAGCAGTTCTTC | CASSQVPEFNEQFF
NA | NA | TRBJ1-2 | TRBV19 | TGTGCCAGTAGTATAGGGGCTGGCTACACCTTC | CASSIGAGYTF
NA | NA | TRBJ1-1 | TRBV4-2 | TGTGCCAGCAGCCAACAAACGACAGTGAACACTGAAGCTTTCTTT | CASSQQTTVNTEAFF
NA | NA | TRBJ2-3 | TRBV6-5 | TGTGCCAGCAGACTAACGCACGGGGTGACAGATACGCAGTATTTT | CASRLTHGVTDTQYF
NA | NA | TRBJ2-5 | TRBV6-2/TRBV6-3 | TGTGCCAGCAGTTACTCCCGGGGTCAAGAGACCCAGTACTTC | CASSYSRGQETQYF
NA | NA | TRBJ1-1 | TRBV7-2 | TGTGCCAGCAGCCATGACATGAACACTGAAGCTTTCTTT | CASSHDMNTEAFF
NA | NA | TRBJ1-1 | TRBV25-1 | TGTGCCAGCAGCGAAGTACAGGGCGGCACTGAAGCTTTCTTT | CASSEVQGGTEAFF
NA | once | TRBJ1-4 | TRBV6-1 | TGTGCCAGCAGTGAAGGGCGGGGAGGGTTCAGTGAAAAACTGTTTTTT | CASSEGRGGFSEKLFF
TRBD1 | NA | TRBJ1-6 | TRBV6-1 | TGTGCCAGCAGTGAAGAGACAGGGGGTCGGGTCCTCTATAATTCACCCCTCCACTTT | CASSEETGGRVLYNSPLHF
NA | NA | TRBJ2-5 | TRBV4-2 | TGTGCCAGCAGCGGACAGATACAAGAGACCCAGTACTTC | CASSGQIQETQYF
NA | NA | TRBJ1-5 | TRBV4-2 | TGTGCCAGCAGCCCAGGGGCCACAGGTCAGCCCCAGCATTTT | CASSPGATGQPQHF
TRBD1 | NA | TRBJ1-1 | TRBV29-1 | TGCAGCGCCGGACAGGCAGGGACTGAAGCTTTCTTT | CSAGQAGTEAFF
NA | few | TRBJ1-2 | TRBV6-2/TRBV6-3 | TGTGCCAGCAGTCGATCCGGGGGTACGCTCTATGGCTACACCTTC | CASSRSGGTLYGYTF
TRBD1 | NA | TRBJ1-2 | TRBV5-4 | TGTGCCAGCAGAGGGGACAGGGAAAACTATGGCTACACCTTC | CASRGDRENYGYTF
NA | NA | TRBJ1-2 | TRBV2 | TGTGCCAGCAGTGAGGTTTGGGGGGGCTATGGCTACACCTTC | CASSEVWGGYGYTF
NA | once | TRBJ1-4 | TRBV4-1 | TGCGCCAGCAGCCAAGACATTTGGAAACAGGTGGCGGTTAATGAAAAACTGTTTTTT | CASSQDIWKQVAVNEKLFF
NA | NA | TRBJ1-6 | TRBV7-2 | TGTGCCAGCAGCTTCCCCTGGCCAGGGCGTAATAATTCACCCCTCCACTTT | CASSFPWPGRNNSPLHF
TRBD1 | NA | TRBJ2-1 | TRBV6-1 | TGTGCCAGCAGTGAGTCCGGGACAGGGGGATACAATGAGCAGTTCTTC | CASSESGTGGYNEQFF
NA | NA | TRBJ1-1 | TRBV3-1/TRBV3-2 | TGTGCCAGCAGGGGTGCCCCTAGGAACACTGAAGCTTTCTTT | CASRGAPRNTEAFF
NA | few | TRBJ2-2 | TRBV25-1 | TGTGCCAGCACCCCCAGGGAGAACACCGGGGAGCTGTTTTTT | CASTPRENTGELFF
NA | NA | TRBJ1-2 | TRBV28 | TGTGCCAGCAGCCCGAGGGGGACAGGCTACACCTTC | CASSPRGTGYTF
TRBD1 | NA | TRBJ2-3 | TRBV5-1 | TGCGCCAGCAGCCTACAACCCGGGACAGGGTCCACAGATACGCAGTATTTT | CASSLQPGTGSTDTQYF
NA | NA | TRBJ2-3 | TRBV28 | TGTGCCAGCAGCCGATCGGGGTCCCGCACAGATACGCAGTATTTT | CASSRSGSRTDTQYF
NA | NA | TRBJ2-5 | TRBV2 | TGTGCCAGCAGTGAAAACTCGCGAGAGACCCAGTACTTC | CASSENSRETQYF
NA | NA | TRBJ1-2 | TRBV5-4 | TGTGCCAGCAGCTTTATCGCAGGGGGCTACACCTTC | CASSFIAGGYTF
NA | once | TRBJ1-1 | TRBV28 | TGTGCCACCTCAAATGTGGACAATAACTGGGCTTTCTTT | CATSNVDNNWAFF
TRBD1 | NA | TRBJ1-2 | TRBV7-2 | TGTGCCAGCAGCTTAGACGCCGGGACAGGGTTAGATGGCTACACCTTC | CASSLDAGTGLDGYTF